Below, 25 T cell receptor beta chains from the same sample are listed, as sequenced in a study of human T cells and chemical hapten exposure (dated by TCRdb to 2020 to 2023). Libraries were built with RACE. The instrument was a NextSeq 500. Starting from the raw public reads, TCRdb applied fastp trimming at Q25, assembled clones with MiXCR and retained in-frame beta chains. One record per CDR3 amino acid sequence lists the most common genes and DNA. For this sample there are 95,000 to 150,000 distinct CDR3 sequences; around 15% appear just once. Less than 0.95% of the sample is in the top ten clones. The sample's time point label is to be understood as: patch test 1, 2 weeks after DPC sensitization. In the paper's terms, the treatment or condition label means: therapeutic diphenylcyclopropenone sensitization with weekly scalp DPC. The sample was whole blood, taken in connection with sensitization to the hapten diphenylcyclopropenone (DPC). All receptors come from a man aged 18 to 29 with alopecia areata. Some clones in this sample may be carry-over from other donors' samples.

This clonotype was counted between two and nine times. In DNA form, the CDR3 reads TGCGCCAGCAGTGTAGCGGGGGGGCCCTACAATGAGCAGTTCTTC. Amino acids: CASSVAGGPYNEQFF. This sequence joins TRBV4-1 and TRBJ2-1, with 11 nucleotides matching TRBD2. CDR3 length equals 15 residues. Germline-derived CDR1 and CDR2 are MGHRA and YSYEKL. Germline trimming cut 6 bases from V and 2 bases from J; bases unmatched to any gene: 3.

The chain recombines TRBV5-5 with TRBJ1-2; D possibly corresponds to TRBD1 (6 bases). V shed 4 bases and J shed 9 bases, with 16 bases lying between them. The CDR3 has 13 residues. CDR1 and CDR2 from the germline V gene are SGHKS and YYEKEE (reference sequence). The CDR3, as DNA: TGTGCCAGCAGCATCAGACAGGATCGGAGCTACACCTTC. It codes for CASSIRQDRSYTF.

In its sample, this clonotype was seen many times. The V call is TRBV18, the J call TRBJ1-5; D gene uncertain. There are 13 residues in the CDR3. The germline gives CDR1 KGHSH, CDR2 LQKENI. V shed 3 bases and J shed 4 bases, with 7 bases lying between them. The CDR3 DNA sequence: TGTGCCAGCTCACCTACCGAAAATCAGCCCCAGCATTTT. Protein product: CASSPTENQPQHF.

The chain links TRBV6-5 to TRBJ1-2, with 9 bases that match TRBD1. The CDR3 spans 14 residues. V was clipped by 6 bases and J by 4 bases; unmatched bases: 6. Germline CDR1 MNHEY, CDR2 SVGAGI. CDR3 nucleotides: TGTGCCAGCAGACGGGACAGGGTCCTCTATGGCTACACCTTC. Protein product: CASRRDRVLYGYTF.

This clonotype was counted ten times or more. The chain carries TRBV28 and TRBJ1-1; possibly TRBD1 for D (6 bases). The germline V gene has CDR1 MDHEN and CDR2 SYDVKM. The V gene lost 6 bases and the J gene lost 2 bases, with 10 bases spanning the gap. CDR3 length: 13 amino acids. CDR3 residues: CASRGRGNTEAFF. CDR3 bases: TGTGCCAGCAGGGGCAGGGGAAACACTGAAGCTTTCTTT.

CDR3 region: CASSERSPGVRGNTGELFF. As DNA, the CDR3 is TGTGCCAGCAGTGAACGAAGCCCGGGGGTTCGGGGAAACACCGGGGAGCTGTTTTTT. The chain carries TRBV2 and TRBJ2-2; possibly TRBD2 for D (6 bases). V was cut by 2 bases and J by 2 bases, with 21 bases left in between. Germline loops: CDR1 SNHLY, CDR2 FYNNEI. This CDR3 contains 19 residues. Together with reference TRBV2 and TRBJ2-2, the CDR3 gives the full variable domain: EPEVTQTPSHQVTQMGQEVILRCVPISNHLYFYWYRQILGQKVEFLVSFYNNEISEKSEIFDDQFSVERPDGSNFTLKIRSTKLEDSAMYFCASSERSPGVRGNTGELFFGEGSRLTVL.

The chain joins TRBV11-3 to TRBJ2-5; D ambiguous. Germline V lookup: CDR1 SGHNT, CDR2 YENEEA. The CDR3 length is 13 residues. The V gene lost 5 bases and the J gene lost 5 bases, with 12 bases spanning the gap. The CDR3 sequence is CASSTGPRETQYF. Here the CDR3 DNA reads TGTGCCAGCAGCACCGGACCGCGGGAGACCCAGTACTTC.

The CDR3 sequence is CASSPGAGGGEKLFF. CDR3 in DNA: TGCGCCAGCAGCCCTGGAGCAGGGGGAGGTGAAAAACTGTTTTTT. The V and J genes are TRBV5-1 and TRBJ1-4; 7 nucleotides agree with TRBD1. Germline V gives CDR1 SGHRS, CDR2 YFSETQ. Losses at the gene ends were 4 bases for V and 7 bases for J; bases not matched to a gene: 10. This CDR3 contains 15 residues.

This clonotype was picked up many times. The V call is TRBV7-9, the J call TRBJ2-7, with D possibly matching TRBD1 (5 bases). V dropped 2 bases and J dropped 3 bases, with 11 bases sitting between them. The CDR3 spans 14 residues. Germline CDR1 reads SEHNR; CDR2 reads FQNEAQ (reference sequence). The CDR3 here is CASSLQGAGYEQYF. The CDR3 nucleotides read TGTGCCAGCAGCTTACAGGGTGCTGGCTACGAGCAGTACTTC.

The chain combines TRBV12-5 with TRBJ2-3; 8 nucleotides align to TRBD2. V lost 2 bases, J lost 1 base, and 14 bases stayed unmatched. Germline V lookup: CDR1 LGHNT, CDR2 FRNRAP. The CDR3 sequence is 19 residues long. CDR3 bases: TGTGCTAGTGGTTTGTTCTCCCGTTTAGCGGGGAGCGGCACAGATACGCAGTATTTT. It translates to CASGLFSRLAGSGTDTQYF.

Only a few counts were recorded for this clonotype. DNA for the CDR3: TGTGCCAGTAGTAATGGCCTTCGGCAGCTTAATGAAAAACTGTTTTTT. Translating it yields CASSNGLRQLNEKLFF. The chain couples TRBV19 to TRBJ1-4, with no clear D. CDR1 and CDR2 (germline): LNHDA, SQIVND (reference sequence). There are 16 residues in the CDR3. V lost 4 bases, J lost 4 bases, and 16 bases lay in between.

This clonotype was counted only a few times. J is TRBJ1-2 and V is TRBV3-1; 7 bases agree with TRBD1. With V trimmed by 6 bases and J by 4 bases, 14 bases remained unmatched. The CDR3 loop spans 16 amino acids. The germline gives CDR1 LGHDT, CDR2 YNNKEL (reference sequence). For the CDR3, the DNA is TGTGCCAGCAGATTATCTTCAAACAGGGGAGCCTATGGCTACACCTTC. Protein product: CASRLSSNRGAYGYTF.

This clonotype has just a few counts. CDR3 loop: CASSGAGSSIAGMMSSYEQYF. The CDR3 nucleotides read TGTGCCAGCAGTGGCGCAGGTAGTTCGATAGCGGGGATGATGAGCTCCTACGAGCAGTACTTC. The chain has TRBV28 and TRBJ2-7, with 8 nucleotides matching TRBD2. The CDR3 has 21 residues. Trimming took 5 bases from V and 0 from J; bases not matched to a gene: 24. Germline CDR1 MDHEN, CDR2 SYDVKM.

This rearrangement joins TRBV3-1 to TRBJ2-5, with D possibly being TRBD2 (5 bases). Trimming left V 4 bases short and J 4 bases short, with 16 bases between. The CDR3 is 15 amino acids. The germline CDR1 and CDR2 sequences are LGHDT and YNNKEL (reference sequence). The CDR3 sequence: CASSPGTIGRETQYF. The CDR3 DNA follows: TGTGCCAGCAGCCCGGGAACCATAGGCAGAGAGACCCAGTACTTC.

CDR3 sequence: CASREGATQETQYF. As DNA, the CDR3 is TGCGCCAGCAGGGAGGGGGCTACACAAGAGACCCAGTACTTC. V usage is TRBV4-1 and J usage is TRBJ2-5, with D possibly TRBD1 on 7 matching bases. The CDR3 length is 14 residues. Germline values: CDR1 MGHRA, CDR2 YSYEKL. V was cut by 6 bases and J by 2 bases, with 13 bases left in between.

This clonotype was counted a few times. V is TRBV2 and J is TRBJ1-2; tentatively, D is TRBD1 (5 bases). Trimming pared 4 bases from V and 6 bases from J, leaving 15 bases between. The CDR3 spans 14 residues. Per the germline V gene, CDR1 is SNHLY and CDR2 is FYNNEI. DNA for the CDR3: TGTGCCAGCAGTGTAATCGAGACAGCCCATGGCTACACCTTC. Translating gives CASSVIETAHGYTF.

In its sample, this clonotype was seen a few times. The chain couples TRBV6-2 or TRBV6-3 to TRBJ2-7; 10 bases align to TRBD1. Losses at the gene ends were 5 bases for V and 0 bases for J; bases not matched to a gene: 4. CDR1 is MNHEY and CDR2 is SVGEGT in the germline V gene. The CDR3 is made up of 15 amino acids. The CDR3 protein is CASSGTGASSYEQYV. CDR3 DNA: TGTGCCAGCAGTGGGACAGGGGCCAGCTCCTACGAGCAGTACGTC.

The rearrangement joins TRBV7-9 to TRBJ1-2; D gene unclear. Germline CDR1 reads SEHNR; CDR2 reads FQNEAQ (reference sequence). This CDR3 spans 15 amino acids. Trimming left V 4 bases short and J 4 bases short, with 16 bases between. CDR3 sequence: CASSSLRQDLYGYTF. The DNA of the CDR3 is TGTGCCAGCAGCTCCCTGAGGCAGGACCTCTATGGCTACACCTTC.

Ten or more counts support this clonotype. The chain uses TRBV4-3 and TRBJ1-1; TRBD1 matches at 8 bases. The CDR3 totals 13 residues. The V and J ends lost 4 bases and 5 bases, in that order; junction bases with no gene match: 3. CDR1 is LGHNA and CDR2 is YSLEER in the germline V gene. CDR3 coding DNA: TGCGCCAGCAGCCGAGACAGGGGAACTGAAGCTTTCTTT. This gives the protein CASSRDRGTEAFF.

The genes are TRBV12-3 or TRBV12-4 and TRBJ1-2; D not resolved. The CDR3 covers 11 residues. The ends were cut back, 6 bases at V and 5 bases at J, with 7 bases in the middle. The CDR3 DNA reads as TGTGCCAGCAGGGCGGGGTATGGCTACACCTTC. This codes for CASRAGYGYTF.

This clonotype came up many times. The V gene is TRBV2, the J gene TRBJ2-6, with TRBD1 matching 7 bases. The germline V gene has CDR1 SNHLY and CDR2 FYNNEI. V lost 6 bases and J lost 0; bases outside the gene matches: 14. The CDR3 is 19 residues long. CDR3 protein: CASSESLDRVPSGANVLTF. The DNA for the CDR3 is TGTGCCAGCAGCGAAAGCCTCGACAGGGTCCCCTCTGGGGCCAACGTCCTGACTTTC.

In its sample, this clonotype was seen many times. The CDR3 DNA reads TGTGCCAGCAGTTACGGCGGACAAACCAATCAGCCCCAGCATTTT. Translation gives CASSYGGQTNQPQHF. This chain connects TRBV6-5 to TRBJ1-5, with D tentatively TRBD1 (5 bases). From germline, CDR1 is MNHEY and CDR2 SVGAGI. The CDR3 has 15 residues. V lost 2 bases and J 3 bases, leaving 11 bases between the germline ends.

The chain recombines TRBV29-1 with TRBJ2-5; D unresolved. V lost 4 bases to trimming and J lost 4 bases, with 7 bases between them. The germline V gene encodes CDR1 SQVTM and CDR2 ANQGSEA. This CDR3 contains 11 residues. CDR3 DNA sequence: TGCAGCGTTGGGGCCTCAGAGACCCAGTACTTC. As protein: CSVGASETQYF. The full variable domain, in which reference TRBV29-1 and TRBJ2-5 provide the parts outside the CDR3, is SAVISQKPSRDICQRGTSLTIQCQVDSQVTMMFWYRQQPGQSLTLIATANQGSEATYESGFVIDKFPISRPNLTFSTLTVSNMSPEDSSIYLCSVGASETQYFGPGTRLLVL.

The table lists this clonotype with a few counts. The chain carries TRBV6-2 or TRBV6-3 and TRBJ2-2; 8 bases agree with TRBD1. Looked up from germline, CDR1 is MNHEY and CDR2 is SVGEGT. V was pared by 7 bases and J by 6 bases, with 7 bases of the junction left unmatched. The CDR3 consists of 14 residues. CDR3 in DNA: TGTGCCAGCAACCCAGGGGGCGCGGCCGGGGAGCTGTTTTTT. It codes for CASNPGGAAGELFF.

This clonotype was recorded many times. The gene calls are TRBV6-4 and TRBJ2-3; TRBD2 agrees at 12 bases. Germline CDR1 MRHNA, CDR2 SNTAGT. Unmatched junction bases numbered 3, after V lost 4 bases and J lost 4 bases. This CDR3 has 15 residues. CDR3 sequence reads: CASSVTSGGSDTQYF. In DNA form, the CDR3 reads TGTGCCAGCAGTGTAACTAGCGGGGGGTCAGATACGCAGTATTTT.